One sample yielded the 2 T cell receptor beta chains listed below, sequenced in a study of tumor-infiltrating lymphocytes in primary liver carcinoma. Reverse transcription of 500 to 650 ng total RNA with a constant-region primer produced TCR beta cDNA. Modified slightly, ARM-PCR produced TCR beta libraries over three nested multiplex PCR rounds. A C-beta reverse primer and TRBV1-TRBV30 forward primers served in each of the first two PCR rounds, at about 9 cycles apiece. In TCRdb, the multiplex PCR reads were re-called with MiXCR into one record per CDR3 protein. Among roughly 120,000 distinct CDR3 sequences, roughly three fifths were seen once, and the ten largest hold 9.3%. The source material, 20-30 mg of unsorted bulk tissue, was used to co-extract RNA and DNA. Sequences were obtained from liver tumor tissue from sampling region 1. The subset was: tumor region T1, superior pole. These TCRs come from a woman aged 60-70 years with primary liver carcinoma and hepatitis B virus infection.

Worth noting for this clonotype: One junction end disagrees with the germline gene, perhaps due to a read error. The V gene is TRBV29-1, the J gene TRBJ2-5; D possibly uses TRBD1 or TRBD2 (5 bases each). The CDR3 has 14 amino acids. Germline V gene data show CDR1 as SQVTM and CDR2 as ANQGSEA. CDR3 bases: TGCAGCGTTATCCTAGCAGGGTCCCAAGAGGCCCAATACTTC. Translating it yields CSVILAGSQEAQYF.

This clonotype was detected many times. The chain recombines TRBV28 with TRBJ1-6; D remains ambiguous. Germline CDR1 is MDHEN and CDR2 is SYDVKM. V was clipped by 6 bases and J by 9 bases, with 21 bases between them. CDR3 length: 16 residues. The CDR3 sequence is CASSQGSPVGSSPLHF. The DNA for the CDR3 is TGTGCCAGCAGCCAAGGGTCTCCGGTTGGGAGTTCACCCCTCCACTTT.